A single sample gave rise to the 28 T cell receptor beta chains below, sequenced in a study of CD8+CD57+ T cells in acquired aplastic anemia. Both TCR beta VDJ combination and CDR3 sequence profiling were carried out. Genomic DNA was the template for this profiling. TCRdb itself ran the reads through MiXCR, one entry per CDR3 protein. The sample carries 200,000 to 250,000 distinct CDR3 sequences, 60% to 80% recorded once. For sequencing, patients were chosen who had shown expansion of CD8+CD57+ cells by flow cytometry. Sequencing was carried out using sorted CD4+, CD8+, or CD8+CD57+ T cells (not recorded which) from PBMCs. These receptors all come from a human donor with aplastic anemia.

With respect to this clonotype: The conserved phenylalanine or tryptophan normally closing the CDR3 is absent here, so this likely arose from a read error. The chain employs TRBV5-4 and TRBJ2-7, with D perhaps TRBD1 (6 bases). The CDR3 contains 14 residues. Germline loops: CDR1 SGHNT, CDR2 YYREEE (reference sequence). Trimming left V 4 bases short and J 5 bases short, with 16 bases between. This chain's CDR3 is CASSPTGRIHEQYS. The CDR3 DNA reads TGTGCCAGCAGCCCCACAGGGAGAATCCACGAGCAGTACTCC.

The sample holds a few counts of this clonotype. The chain employs TRBV20-1 and TRBJ2-1; 10 positions agree with TRBD2. This CDR3 comprises 15 residues. The junction had 9 bases not matched to a gene; V was cut back by 3 bases and J by 7 bases. Germline-derived CDR1 and CDR2 are DFQATT and SNEGSKA (reference sequence). This chain's CDR3 is CSASTSGNIGNEQFF. The CDR3, as DNA: TGCAGTGCTAGTACTAGCGGGAATATAGGGAATGAGCAGTTCTTC.

The V call is TRBV7-3, the J call TRBJ2-1, with D maybe TRBD2 (7 bases). The CDR3 contains 14 residues. The germline V and J ends were trimmed by 8 bases and 9 bases, with 20 bases remaining between them. Looked up from germline, CDR1 is SGHTA and CDR2 is FQGTGA. CDR3 residues: CASSLGGGRGEQFF. In nucleotides, the CDR3 is TGTGCCAGCTCCCTGGGGGGGGGCCGGGGTGAGCAGTTCTTC.

CDR3 sequence: CASSSPRQALNTEAFF. The CDR3 region has the DNA TGTGCCAGCAGTTCCCCCCGACAGGCCTTGAACACTGAAGCTTTCTTT. The V call is TRBV15, the J call TRBJ1-1; D perhaps matches TRBD1 (6 bases). Trimming stripped 10 bases from V and 0 bases from J, with 21 bases between. This CDR3 is built from 16 residues. The germline V gene encodes CDR1 LNHNV and CDR2 YYDKDF (reference sequence).

The rearrangement uses TRBV10-3 and TRBJ2-7; no definite D call. Looked up from germline, CDR1 is ENHRY and CDR2 is SYGVKD. The V end was cut by 0 bases, the J end by 2 bases, with 8 bases between. The CDR3 loop spans 14 amino acids. This CDR3 reads CAISESVGTYEQYF. The CDR3, as DNA: TGTGCCATCAGTGAGTCGGTAGGAACCTACGAGCAGTACTTC.

This clonotype was seen only once. This chain connects TRBV5-5 to TRBJ2-7; TRBD1 agrees at 9 bases. The V and J ends lost 2 bases and 6 bases, in that order; junction bases with no gene match: 12. The CDR3 is 16 amino acids. The V gene's germline CDR1 is SGHKS and CDR2 YYEKEE (reference sequence). The CDR3 DNA is TGTGCCAGCAGCTTAGTTGGGACAGGGACTTTTGGCGAGCAGTACTTC. This codes for CASSLVGTGTFGEQYF.

The chain is built from TRBV14 and TRBJ2-7; D tentatively fits TRBD1 or TRBD2 (5 bases each). V lost 3 bases, J lost 5 bases, and 14 bases lay in between. CDR1 SGHDN and CDR2 FVKESK come from the germline V gene. The CDR3 runs to 14 residues. The CDR3 DNA is TGTGCCAGCAGCCATGCAAGGTGGGGGAACGAGCAGTACTTC. Translating it yields CASSHARWGNEQYF. The variable domain in full, with the rest retrieved from reference TRBV14 and TRBJ2-7, is EAGVTQFPSHSVIEKGQTVTLRCDPISGHDNLYWYRRVMGKEIKFLLHFVKESKQDESGMPNNRFLAERTGGTYSTLKVQPAELEDSGVYFCASSHARWGNEQYFGPGTRLTVT.

The rearrangement uses TRBV12-3 or TRBV12-4 and TRBJ2-7; possibly TRBD2 for D (6 bases). The CDR3 spans 14 residues. The V gene lost 5 bases and the J gene lost 8 bases, with 19 bases spanning the gap. CDR3 DNA: TGTGCCAGCAGTCCAAAGGGGACGGGAGATCAGCAGTACTTC. This codes for CASSPKGTGDQQYF.

The rearrangement links TRBV7-9 to TRBJ2-3; 9 bases map to TRBD2. CDR1 SEHNR and CDR2 FQNEAQ come from the germline V gene (reference sequence). V gave up 0 bases and J gave up 3 bases; unmatched junction bases: 4. The CDR3 runs 16 residues. This CDR3 reads CASSLAWREGTDTQYF. The CDR3 DNA reads as TGTGCCAGCAGCTTAGCCTGGCGGGAGGGTACAGATACGCAGTATTTT.

This clonotype was found many times. This sequence joins TRBV5-6 and TRBJ2-7; the D gene could be TRBD1 or TRBD2 (5 bases each). This CDR3 comprises 14 residues. V was pared by 3 bases and J by 0 bases, with 10 bases between. Germline V lookup: CDR1 SGHDT, CDR2 YYEEEE. The CDR3 is CASSWGYSSYEQYF. The CDR3 DNA follows: TGTGCCAGCAGCTGGGGGTATAGCTCCTACGAGCAGTACTTC.

The chain joins TRBV20-1 to TRBJ1-1; D uncertain. The CDR3 loop spans 12 amino acids. Between the trimmed V and J ends, which lost 4 bases and 3 bases, there was a span of 9 bases. Germline CDR1 reads DFQATT; CDR2 reads SNEGSKA (reference sequence). CDR3 bases: TGCAGTGCTACCGTCCGGGACACTGAAGCTTTCTTT. Its translation: CSATVRDTEAFF.

V gene TRBV20-1 combines with J gene TRBJ2-1; TRBD1 matches at 7 bases. The junction had 1 base not matched to a gene; V was cut back by 2 bases and J by 6 bases. The CDR3 is 12 amino acids. In germline, CDR1 is DFQATT, CDR2 SNEGSKA (reference sequence). The CDR3 is CSARNRGNEQFF. Written as DNA, the CDR3 is TGCAGTGCTAGAAACAGGGGCAATGAGCAGTTCTTC.

This chain links TRBV7-8 with TRBJ2-7; perhaps TRBD2 as D (5 bases). The germline V and J ends were trimmed by 10 bases and 7 bases, with 23 bases remaining between them. Germline V gene sequence: CDR1 SGHVS, CDR2 FQNEAQ. The CDR3 totals 14 residues. The CDR3 reads CATLLGETLREQYF. Here the CDR3 DNA reads TGTGCCACCCTCCTCGGGGAAACGCTGAGGGAGCAGTACTTC.

V usage is TRBV10-3 and J usage is TRBJ2-5; 15 bases line up with TRBD2. The CDR3 extends over 20 amino acids. V gave up 2 bases and J gave up 5 bases; unmatched junction bases: 15. CDR1 and CDR2 from the germline V gene are ENHRY and SYGVKD. The CDR3 region is CAISERRTSGGARGRETQYF. The CDR3 DNA reads TGTGCCATCAGTGAGCGACGGACTAGCGGGGGGGCGAGGGGTCGGGAGACCCAGTACTTC.

This chain uses TRBV27 with TRBJ1-2; D not certain. This CDR3 comprises 13 residues. Germline V CDR1 and CDR2: MNHEY, SMNVEV (reference sequence). The CDR3 region has the DNA TGTGCTACGCGACCCGGCATTTTTTATGGCTACACCTTC. Encoded protein: CATRPGIFYGYTF.

The rearrangement links TRBV7-3 to TRBJ2-7; D not resolved. The CDR3 extends over 13 amino acids. Per the germline V gene, CDR1 is SGHTA and CDR2 is FQGTGA. V gave up 3 bases and J gave up 3 bases, with 9 bases separating them. The CDR3 coding sequence is TGTGCCAGCAGCTTCGGACGGAACTACGAGCAGTACTTC. Encoded protein: CASSFGRNYEQYF.

The CDR3 DNA reads as TGCAGCGTTGAAGGCTCCGGGGCCAGAAGAGAGACCCAGTACTTC. This sequence encodes CSVEGSGARRETQYF. The chain employs TRBV29-1 and TRBJ2-5; D could derive from TRBD1 or TRBD2 (5 bases each). Germline loops: CDR1 SQVTM, CDR2 ANQGSEA. The CDR3 has 15 amino acids. V gave up 1 base and J gave up 4 bases, with 16 bases separating them. The whole variable domain, remainder taken from reference TRBV29-1 and TRBJ2-5, is SAVISQKPSRDICQRGTSLTIQCQVDSQVTMMFWYRQQPGQSLTLIATANQGSEATYESGFVIDKFPISRPNLTFSTLTVSNMSPEDSSIYLCSVEGSGARRETQYFGPGTRLLVL.

This chain links TRBV20-1 with TRBJ2-3; D is uncertain. This CDR3 spans 12 amino acids. Germline V gives CDR1 DFQATT, CDR2 SNEGSKA (reference sequence). The ends were cut back, 2 bases at V and 1 base at J, with 4 bases in the middle. As DNA, the CDR3 is TGCAGTGCTAGACAGGGCACAGATACGCAGTATTTT. Translated: CSARQGTDTQYF.

This sequence joins TRBV7-8 and TRBJ1-2, with D maybe TRBD1 (5 bases). Trimming cost V 4 bases and J 4 bases, with 13 bases left between them. This CDR3 spans 14 amino acids. From germline, CDR1 is SGHVS and CDR2 FQNEAQ. CDR3 amino acids: CASSSSGGGYGYTF. The CDR3 bases are TGTGCCAGCAGCTCCTCTGGGGGAGGCTATGGCTACACCTTC.

V gene TRBV29-1 combines with J gene TRBJ2-3; no clear D. V gave up 5 bases and J gave up 2 bases, with 20 bases separating them. The CDR3 is 16 residues long. Germline CDR1 reads SQVTM; CDR2 reads ANQGSEA. The CDR3 here is CSVLSAVYDVTDTQYF. In nucleotides, the CDR3 is TGCAGCGTTCTCAGTGCCGTTTATGACGTCACAGATACGCAGTATTTT.

V and J are TRBV25-1 and TRBJ2-3; the D gene is possibly TRBD2 (6 bases). Trimming left V 6 bases short and J 0 bases short, with 10 bases between. Germline loops: CDR1 MGHDK, CDR2 SYGVNS. The CDR3 loop spans 14 amino acids. The DNA of the CDR3 is TGTGCCAGCAGCCAAAGCGGGAGCACAGATACGCAGTATTTT. It encodes CASSQSGSTDTQYF.

V is TRBV9 and J is TRBJ2-7, with D possibly being TRBD2 (5 bases). This CDR3 spans 14 amino acids. V dropped 0 bases and J dropped 2 bases, with 9 bases sitting between them. Germline CDR1 is SGDLS and CDR2 is YYNGEE. In DNA, the CDR3 is TGTGCCAGCAGCGTAGGAGGGAGTCCCTACGAGCAGTACTTC. Translation: CASSVGGSPYEQYF. Full variable domain (rest looked up from reference TRBV9 and TRBJ2-7): DSGVTQTPKHLITATGQRVTLRCSPRSGDLSVYWYQQSLDQGLQFLIQYYNGEERAKGNILERFSAQQFPDLHSELNLSSLELGDSALYFCASSVGGSPYEQYFGPGTRLTVT.

J is TRBJ2-3 and V is TRBV20-1; D is possibly TRBD2 (6 bases). Per the germline V gene, CDR1 is DFQATT and CDR2 is SNEGSKA (reference sequence). V was cut by 5 bases and J by 0 bases, with 18 bases left in between. This CDR3 spans 16 amino acids. CDR3 sequence: CSADGRGDTSTDTQYF. CDR3 nucleotides: TGCAGTGCTGACGGACGCGGGGATACTAGCACAGATACGCAGTATTTT.

The chain joins TRBV7-8 to TRBJ2-5; maybe TRBD1 (5 bases). The germline CDR1 and CDR2 sequences are SGHVS and FQNEAQ. The CDR3 consists of 13 residues. V lost 4 bases and J 2 bases, leaving 8 bases between the germline ends. The CDR3 here is CASSWTLQETQYF. The CDR3 DNA follows: TGTGCCAGCAGCTGGACATTACAAGAGACCCAGTACTTC.

This chain links TRBV19 with TRBJ2-3; D may be TRBD2 (5 bases). The CDR3 spans 19 residues. With 0 bases removed from V and 0 bases from J, the gap between germline ends came to 19 bases. The V gene's germline CDR1 is LNHDA and CDR2 SQIVND (reference sequence). The CDR3 loop reads CASSIDGLRTASSTDTQYF. The CDR3 DNA sequence: TGTGCCAGTAGTATAGATGGACTGAGAACGGCCTCTAGCACAGATACGCAGTATTTT.

The rearrangement joins TRBV5-5 to TRBJ1-6; TRBD1 agrees at 10 bases. CDR3 length equals 16 residues. The V gene end was trimmed by 2 bases and the J gene end by 11 bases; junction bases not matched to a gene: 10. Germline loops: CDR1 SGHKS, CDR2 YYEKEE (reference sequence). The CDR3 region has the DNA TGTGCCAGCAGCTTCCGGGACAGGGGAGTGGGACCACCCCTCCACTTT. Translating it yields CASSFRDRGVGPPLHF.

V usage is TRBV6-1 and J usage is TRBJ1-2; D not certain. The V gene lost 5 bases and the J gene lost 4 bases, with 14 bases spanning the gap. There are 14 residues in the CDR3. CDR1 and CDR2 from the germline V gene are MNHNS and SASEGT. The CDR3: CASSPIGSGYGYTF. Here the CDR3 DNA reads TGTGCCAGCAGTCCCATTGGGTCCGGCTATGGCTACACCTTC.

This clonotype was seen once. V and J are TRBV5-1 and TRBJ2-3; D unclear. The germline V and J ends were trimmed by 0 bases and 0 bases, with 8 bases remaining between them. CDR1 SGHRS and CDR2 YFSETQ come from the germline V gene. The CDR3 contains 15 residues. The CDR3, as DNA: TGCGCCAGCAGCTTGGACGGATCTAGCACAGATACGCAGTATTTT. Encoded protein: CASSLDGSSTDTQYF.